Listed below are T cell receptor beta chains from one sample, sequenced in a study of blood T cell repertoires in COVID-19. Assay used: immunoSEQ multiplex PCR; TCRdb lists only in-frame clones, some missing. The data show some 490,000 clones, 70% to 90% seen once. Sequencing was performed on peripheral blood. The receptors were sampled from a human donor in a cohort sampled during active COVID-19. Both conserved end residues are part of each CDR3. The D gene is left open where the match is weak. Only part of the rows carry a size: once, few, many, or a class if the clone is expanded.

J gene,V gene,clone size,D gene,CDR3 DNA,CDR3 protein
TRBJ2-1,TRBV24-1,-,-,TGTGCCACCAGTGATCCCGGGACTGGGATCAATGAGCAGTTCTTC,CATSDPGTGINEQFF
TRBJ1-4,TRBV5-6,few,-,TGTGCCAGCAGCTTGCCGGGAGCTAATGAAAAACTGTTTTTT,CASSLPGANEKLFF
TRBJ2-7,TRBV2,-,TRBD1,TGTGCCAGCAGTGGACGACAGGGGGCAACATACGAGCAGTACTTC,CASSGRQGATYEQYF
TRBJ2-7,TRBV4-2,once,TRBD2,TGTGCCAGCAGCCAAGTAAAACTAGCGGGCTCCTACGAGCAGTACTTC,CASSQVKLAGSYEQYF
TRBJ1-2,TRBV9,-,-,TGTGCCAGCAGCACCGAAGGGGCAATAGGGCCTTATGGCTACACCTTC,CASSTEGAIGPYGYTF
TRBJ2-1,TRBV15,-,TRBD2,TGTGCCACCAGATTAGCGGGGAACTACAATGAGCAGTTCTTC,CATRLAGNYNEQFF
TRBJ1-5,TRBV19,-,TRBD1,TGTGCCAGTAGTGGAACAGGGGGCCAGCCCCAGCATTTT,CASSGTGGQPQHF
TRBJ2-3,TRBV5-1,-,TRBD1,TGCGCCAGCAGTGAACAGGGGGCAGATACGCAGTATTTT,CASSEQGADTQYF
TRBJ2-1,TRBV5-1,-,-,TGCGCCAGCAGCTTGGGAGGAGGGAGAGGGAGGAATGAGCAGTTCTTC,CASSLGGGRGRNEQFF
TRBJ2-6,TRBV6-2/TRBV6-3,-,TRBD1,TGTGCCAGCAGTTACTCCTTGGGACAGGTGGAGGCCAACGTCCTGACTTTC,CASSYSLGQVEANVLTF
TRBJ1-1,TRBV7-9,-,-,TGTGCCAGCAGCTCTTGGGACACAAACACTGAAGCTTTCTTT,CASSSWDTNTEAFF
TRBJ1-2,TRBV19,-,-,TGTGCCAGTAGTATAGCCAGCTATGGCTACACCTTC,CASSIASYGYTF
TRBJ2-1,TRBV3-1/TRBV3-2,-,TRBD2,TGTGCCAGCAGCCAAGGGATACTAGCGGGAGAGCTCAATGAGCAGTTCTTC,CASSQGILAGELNEQFF
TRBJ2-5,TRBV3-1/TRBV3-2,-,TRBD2,TGTGCCAGCAGCCAAGTAGCGGGGGAAGAGACCCAGTACTTC,CASSQVAGEETQYF
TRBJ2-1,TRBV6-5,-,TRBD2,TGTGCCAGCCGTCTCAGCGGGACCAACAATGAGCAGTTCTTC,CASRLSGTNNEQFF
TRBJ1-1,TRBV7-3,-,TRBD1,TGTGCCAGCAGCCCCGGGACAGGGGACACTGAAGCTTTCTTT,CASSPGTGDTEAFF
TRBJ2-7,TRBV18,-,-,TGTGCCAGCTCACCACGAGGGCCCCCCACCTACGAGCAGTACTTC,CASSPRGPPTYEQYF
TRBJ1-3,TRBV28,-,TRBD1,TGTGCCAGCAGTTTAGGCTTTCTCGGGACAGGGGCTGGAAACACCATATATTTT,CASSLGFLGTGAGNTIYF
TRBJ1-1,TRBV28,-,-,TGTGCCAGCATTGGCAGCCCGGGACAACAGAACACTGAAGCTTTCTTT,CASIGSPGQQNTEAFF
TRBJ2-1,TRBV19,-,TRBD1,TGTGCCAGTAGTATAGGAGGGACAGGGGCCAACAATGAGCAGTTCTTC,CASSIGGTGANNEQFF
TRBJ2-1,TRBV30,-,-,TGTGCCTGGACCGTCTGGGGAGGCAATGAGCAGTTCTTC,CAWTVWGGNEQFF
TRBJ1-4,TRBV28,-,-,TGTGCCAGCAAGTCTGGGGGGGTTAATGAAAAACTGTTTTTT,CASKSGGVNEKLFF
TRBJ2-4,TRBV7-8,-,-,TGTGCCAGCAGCTCGCGGACAGACATTCAGTACTTC,CASSSRTDIQYF
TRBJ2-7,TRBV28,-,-,TGTGCCAGCAGCCGATGGACTACTGGCTCCTACGAGCAGTACTTC,CASSRWTTGSYEQYF
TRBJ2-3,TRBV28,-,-,TGTGCCAGCAGTTCCACTAGCAGACGGTATACGCAGTATTTT,CASSSTSRRYTQYF
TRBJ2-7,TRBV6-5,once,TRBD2,TGTGCCAGCAGTTACTCGATCCTAGCGGGAGCCTTCGAGCAGTACTTC,CASSYSILAGAFEQYF
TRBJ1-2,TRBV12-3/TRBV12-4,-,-,TGTGCCAGCAGTTTGGGGGCTGGCTATGGCTACACCTTC,CASSLGAGYGYTF
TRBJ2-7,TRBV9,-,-,TGTGCCAGCAGCGTATCAGGGGGGTTCTCCTACGAGCAGTACTTC,CASSVSGGFSYEQYF